The 14 T cell receptor beta chains below all came from one sample that was sequenced in a study of cytomegalovirus exposure and HLA in healthy donors. The PCR used 60 Vbeta and 13 Jbeta primers. Clones were sequenced by immunoSEQ multiplex PCR, and TCRdb holds only the in-frame ones, with some missing. In the table there are roughly 100,000 clones, over 75% of which are singletons. Source material: PBMCs. These TCRs come from a woman in her forties in good health and CMV-seropositive.

The count of this clone is one. The J gene is TRBJ1-5, the V gene TRBV18; no definite D call. The germline V and J ends were trimmed by 3 bases and 2 bases, with 11 bases remaining between them. This CDR3 comprises 15 residues. Germline CDR1 reads KGHSH; CDR2 reads LQKENI. The CDR3 DNA sequence: TGTGCCAGCTCACCCGGTTACTCGGGCAATCAGCCCCAGCATTTT. This gives the protein CASSPGYSGNQPQHF.

About this clone: The junction differs from germline at one of its ends, possibly a read error. This chain connects TRBV7-9 to TRBJ2-6, with a weak D call TRBD2 (6 bases). CDR3 size: 16 residues. From germline, CDR1 is SEHNR and CDR2 FQNEAQ (reference sequence). The CDR3 DNA follows: TGTTCCAGCAGCTTAGTCCGGGGGTCTGGGGCCAACGTCCTGACTTTC. Translating gives CSSSLVRGSGANVLTF.

The V call is TRBV5-4, the J call TRBJ2-3; D uncertain. V was pared by 4 bases and J by 0 bases, with 9 bases between. Per the germline V gene, CDR1 is SGHNT and CDR2 is YYREEE (reference sequence). CDR3 length: 14 amino acids. The CDR3 spells CASSLRTSTDTQYF. The CDR3 coding sequence is TGTGCCAGCAGCCTGAGAACTAGCACAGATACGCAGTATTTT.

This chain joins TRBV5-1 and TRBJ2-4, with 11 bases identical to TRBD1. Germline trimming cut 2 bases from V and 7 bases from J; bases unmatched to any gene: 2. Germline CDR1 and CDR2: SGHRS and YFSETQ. CDR3 size: 14 residues. In DNA form, the CDR3 reads TGCGCCAGCAGCTTCGGACAGGGGGCGAACATTCAGTACTTC. It yields the protein CASSFGQGANIQYF. Full variable domain (missing parts from reference TRBV5-1 and TRBJ2-4): KAGVTQTPRYLIKTRGQQVTLSCSPISGHRSVSWYQQTPGQGLQFLFEYFSETQRNKGNFPGRFSGRQFSNSRSEMNVSTLELGDSALYLCASSFGQGANIQYFGAGTRLSVL.

This clone was seen a handful of times. The rearrangement links TRBV5-1 to TRBJ2-5, with 7 nucleotides matching TRBD2. The junction had 8 bases not matched to a gene; V was cut back by 0 bases and J by 3 bases. The germline V gene encodes CDR1 SGHRS and CDR2 YFSETQ. This CDR3 has 16 residues. This CDR3 reads CASSLGVSAGKETQYF. CDR3 nucleotides: TGCGCCAGCAGCTTGGGGGTTTCAGCGGGAAAAGAGACCCAGTACTTC.

This clone was observed a few times. The V and J genes are TRBV2 and TRBJ1-5, with D hard to call. This CDR3 contains 11 residues. From germline, CDR1 is SNHLY and CDR2 FYNNEI. V was shortened by 6 bases and J by 16 bases, with 16 bases between the two germline ends. The CDR3 DNA follows: TGTGCCAGCAGGGCGGAGGGAACCCTACATTTT. Amino acids: CASRAEGTLHF.

The rearrangement uses TRBV4-1 and TRBJ2-1, with D maybe TRBD2 (6 bases). Trimming cost V 4 bases and J 9 bases, with 13 bases left between them. Germline CDR1 and CDR2: MGHRA and YSYEKL. CDR3 size: 13 residues. The CDR3 loop reads CASSLNRGFEQFF. CDR3 in DNA: TGCGCCAGCAGCCTAAACCGGGGGTTTGAGCAGTTCTTC.

This clone appeared a few times. This rearrangement joins TRBV7-2 to TRBJ2-5; TRBD2 agrees at 10 bases. The CDR3 spans 14 residues. From germline, CDR1 is SGHTA and CDR2 FQGNSA. Trimming at V came to 5 bases and at J to 5 bases, leaving 5 bases not matched to a gene. CDR3 sequence: CASSPQTSGETQYF. The CDR3 DNA sequence: TGTGCCAGCAGCCCCCAGACTAGCGGGGAGACCCAGTACTTC.

CDR3 residues: CASSPPTTGARGTYEQYF. The DNA for the CDR3 is TGTGCCAGCAGTCCCCCCACTACCGGTGCCAGGGGTACCTACGAGCAGTACTTC. This chain uses TRBV5-4 with TRBJ2-7, with D possibly TRBD1 on 6 matching bases. V was trimmed by 5 bases and J by 2 bases, leaving 26 bases between them. The CDR3 is 18 residues long. Germline CDR1 is SGHNT and CDR2 is YYREEE (reference sequence).

Only a few counts were recorded for this clone. This chain links TRBV28 with TRBJ2-6; D perhaps matches TRBD1 (6 bases). The CDR3 extends over 17 amino acids. V gave up 5 bases and J gave up 0 bases, with 14 bases separating them. From germline, CDR1 is MDHEN and CDR2 SYDVKM. CDR3 in amino acids: CASSAPGAHSGANVLTF. CDR3 DNA sequence: TGTGCCAGCAGTGCCCCAGGGGCTCACTCTGGGGCCAACGTCCTGACTTTC.

The chain carries TRBV7-8 and TRBJ2-1; 9 bases are shared with TRBD1. Looked up from germline, CDR1 is SGHVS and CDR2 is FQNEAQ. The CDR3 length is 16 residues. J was trimmed by 8 bases and V by 5 bases; bases with no gene match: 13. In DNA, the CDR3 is TGTGCCAGCAGCCCTGGGGGACAGGGCACCATACATGAGCAGTTCTTC. As protein: CASSPGGQGTIHEQFF.

This chain connects TRBV27 to TRBJ1-1; 9 nucleotides align to TRBD1. After removal of 5 bases from V and 11 bases from J, the junction contained 18 bases not matched to a gene. Germline V lookup: CDR1 MNHEY, CDR2 SMNVEV (reference sequence). The CDR3 runs to 16 residues. Here the CDR3 reads CASSPNLGQGQPGAFF. The CDR3 DNA reads TGTGCCAGCAGTCCAAATCTAGGACAGGGGCAACCCGGGGCTTTCTTT.

The rearrangement joins TRBV6-1 to TRBJ2-2; the D gene is possibly TRBD2 (6 bases). Germline CDR1 is MNHNS and CDR2 is SASEGT. The CDR3 totals 15 residues. V lost 2 bases and J 7 bases, leaving 14 bases between the germline ends. The CDR3 DNA is TGTGCCAGCAGTGAACGCGGAGGGACGGACGGGGAGCTGTTTTTT. Translated: CASSERGGTDGELFF.

The chain is built from TRBV11-3 and TRBJ2-5; 7 nucleotides agree with TRBD1. The last part of the DNA fits TRBJ2-7 better; the J call may be wrong. Germline V gives CDR1 SGHNT, CDR2 YENEEA. The CDR3 has 19 residues. The CDR3 region has the DNA TGTGCCAGCAGCTTAAGGGGGCCCGGGGCCGCGGCCGGCTCCTACGAGCAGTACTTC. Protein sequence: CASSLRGPGAAAGSYEQYF.